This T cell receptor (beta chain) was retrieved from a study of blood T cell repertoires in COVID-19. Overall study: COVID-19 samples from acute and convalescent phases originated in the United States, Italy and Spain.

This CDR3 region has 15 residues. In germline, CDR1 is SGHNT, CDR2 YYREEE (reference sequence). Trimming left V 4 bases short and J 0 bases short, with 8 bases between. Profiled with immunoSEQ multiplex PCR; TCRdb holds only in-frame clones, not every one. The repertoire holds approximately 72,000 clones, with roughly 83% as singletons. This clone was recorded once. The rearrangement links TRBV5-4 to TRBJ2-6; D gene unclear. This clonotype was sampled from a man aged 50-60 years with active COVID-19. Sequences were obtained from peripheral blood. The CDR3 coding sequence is TGTGCCAGCAGCCTGGCTAGCTCTGGGGCCAACGTCCTGACTTTC. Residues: CASSLASSGANVLTF. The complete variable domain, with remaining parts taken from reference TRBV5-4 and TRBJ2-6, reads ETGVTQSPTHLIKTRGQQVTLRCSSQSGHNTVSWYQQALGQGPQFIFQYYREEENGRGNFPPRFSGLQFPNYSSELNVNALELDDSALYLCASSLASSGANVLTFGAGSRLTVL.